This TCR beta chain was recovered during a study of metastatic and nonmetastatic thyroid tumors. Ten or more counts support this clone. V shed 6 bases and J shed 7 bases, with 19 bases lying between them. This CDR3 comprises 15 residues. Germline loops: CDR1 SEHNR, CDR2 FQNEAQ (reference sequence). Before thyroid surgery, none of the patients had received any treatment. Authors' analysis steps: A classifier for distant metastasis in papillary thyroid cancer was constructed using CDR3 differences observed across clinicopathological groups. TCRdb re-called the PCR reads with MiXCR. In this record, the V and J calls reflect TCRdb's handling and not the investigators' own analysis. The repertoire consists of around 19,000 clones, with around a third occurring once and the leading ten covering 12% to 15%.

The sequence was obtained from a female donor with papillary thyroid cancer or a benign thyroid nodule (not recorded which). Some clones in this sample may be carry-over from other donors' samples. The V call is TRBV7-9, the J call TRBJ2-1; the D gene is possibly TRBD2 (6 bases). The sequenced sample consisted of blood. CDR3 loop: CASRAGRGLTNEQFF. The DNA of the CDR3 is TGTGCCAGCAGGGCCGGGAGAGGGTTGACAAATGAGCAGTTCTTC.